This T cell receptor (beta chain) was captured in a study of Ad26.COV2.S vaccination and SARS-CoV-2 variants (dated by TCRdb to the early 2020s). In the study overall: Donors in the vaccine arm were drawn from COV1001, a phase I-IIa trial of Ad26.COV2.S in healthy adults that was multicentre, randomized, double-blind and placebo-controlled. Ad26.COV2.S was given intramuscularly at 5x10^10 or 1x10^11 viral particles, as a single shot or as two shots 56 days apart. The specificity and breadth of SARS-CoV-2-reactive T cell receptors after Ad26.COV2.S vaccination were assessed by TCRbeta repertoire sequencing. The TCR-sequenced set comprised about 30 samples: some 20 Ad26.COV2.S vaccine recipients, 5 placebo recipients and 8 SARS-CoV-2 convalescent individuals. Trial participants were randomized into five groups of five, in which low-dose or high-dose Ad26.COV2.S was given once or twice, or placebo was given on both occasions. Blinding of investigators to trial group allocation was maintained during experiments and outcome assessment.

Concerning this clone: No cognate antigen has been identified for it. Base qualities were left out, and no much larger clone turns up one base away.

What the research found in general, with its limitations: Substantial breadth of spike-specific CD8+ and CD4+ T cell responses was reported after vaccination. Comparing responses between vaccine doses or regimens was not something the study was powered to do. It was noted by the authors that total T cell responses may have been underestimated by the TCR breadth and depth analyses. Compared with placebo recipients, Ad26.COV2.S recipients showed higher spike-specific TCR breadth (P = 0.0014). Vaccine and placebo recipients had similar non-spike TCR breadth, a finding consistent with the vaccine containing only spike.

What this sample's treatment or condition label stands for: around 19 received Ad26.COV2.S at low or high dose, single or two shots; about 5 received placebo; per-sample allocation not given. Repertoires of vaccine and placebo recipients were sequenced from samples collected on day 63 after the first injection. Cohort 1b enrolled 25 to 30 adults aged 18-55 years at a single site in Boston, USA, between 29 July and 7 August 2020. Ad26.COV2.S consisted of a replication-incompetent adenovirus type 26 vector by which a prefusion-stabilized SARS-CoV-2 spike protein from the original Wuhan strain was expressed. TCRbeta CDR3 regions were sequenced with the immunoSEQ Assay. After extraction, genomic DNA underwent amplification by bias-controlled multiplex PCR, followed by high-throughput sequencing. On the study's bioinformatics: Collapsing and filtering of sequences were performed to quantify the absolute abundance of each unique TCRbeta CDR3 region. Usable DNA was measured by amplifying reference genes present in all nucleated cells, and TCRbeta template counts were normalized to that usable DNA to estimate T cell fraction. Repertoire TCRs were annotated as SARS-CoV-2-specific when V gene, CDR3 amino acid sequence and J gene were exactly matched to a known reactive TCR set. The reference SARS-CoV-2 TCR set was derived from MIRA and filtered for enrichment in COVID-19-positive ImmuneCODE repertoires, a step that removed public or cross-reactive TCRs. Based on the MIRA antigens, annotated TCRs were further analysed at the level of specific ORF or position within ORF. Breadth was defined as annotated unique rearrangements over total unique productive rearrangements; depth was the summed frequency of those rearrangements. TCR breadth was compared between groups using two-sided Wilcoxon rank-sum tests. Sourced from immuneACCESS, this table was stored by TCRdb with only in-frame sequences that have V and J called. A share of the clones is absent; for the studies checked, an unresolved V gene accounts for under half, and the remainder has no known explanation. V and J calls and clone size are given by that table; D and trimming were obtained from the DNA. Within this sample are hundreds of thousands of clones, with more than 70% of them counted one time only. Approximately 1.5% of the sample belongs to the ten largest clones.

This material consisted of peripheral blood, taken in a trial of Ad26.COV2.S vaccine versus placebo. The clonotype originates from a person between 18 and 65 years old who received the Ad26.COV2.S COVID-19 vaccine or a placebo.

DNA sequence: TGTGCCAGCAGCTTTGGGGCGCTAGCTAACTATGGCTACACCTTC. This codes for CASSFGALANYGYTF. The chain employs TRBV5-4 and TRBJ1-2; TRBD1 is perhaps the D gene, given 5 matching bases. V is shortened by 2 bases, J by 0 bases, and the region joining them spans 11 bases. CDR1 is given as SGHNT and CDR2 as YYREEE, both from the germline V gene (reference sequence). The CDR3 runs 15 amino acids, cysteine and phenylalanine included. The entry retains the CDR3 DNA only, 45 bases that are in frame from base 1.